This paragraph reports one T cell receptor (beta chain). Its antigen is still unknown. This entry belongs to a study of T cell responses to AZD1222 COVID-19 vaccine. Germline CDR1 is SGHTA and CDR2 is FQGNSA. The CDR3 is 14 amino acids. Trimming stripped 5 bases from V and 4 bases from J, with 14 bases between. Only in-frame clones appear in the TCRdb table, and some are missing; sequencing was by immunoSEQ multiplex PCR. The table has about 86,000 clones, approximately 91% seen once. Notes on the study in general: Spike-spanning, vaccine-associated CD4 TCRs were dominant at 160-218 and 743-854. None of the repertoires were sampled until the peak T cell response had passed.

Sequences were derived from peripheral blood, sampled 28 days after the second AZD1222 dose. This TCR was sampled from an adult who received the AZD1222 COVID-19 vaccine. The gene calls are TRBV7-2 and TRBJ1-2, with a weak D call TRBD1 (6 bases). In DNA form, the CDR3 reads TGTGCCAGCAGCCCTCAGACAGGCTCCTATGGCTACACCTTC. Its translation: CASSPQTGSYGYTF.